The next 3 T cell receptor beta chains were all read from a single sample in a study of CD8 T cells in ankylosing spondylitis (dated by TCRdb to the late 2010s). The antigens of these receptors remain unknown. What the research found in general, with its limitations: A TCR beta motif made up of several highly homologous amino acid variants appeared to be characteristic of blood from ankylosing spondylitis patients.

Library preparation used 5' RACE. TCRdb shows the sequencer as Illumina HiSeq 2500. TCRdb passed the public sequencing reads through fastp at Q25 and MiXCR, retaining productive beta sequences. Each CDR3 protein appears once, grouped with its most common genes and DNA. This sample is represented by more than 250,000 distinct CDR3 sequences; around 8% of them were singletons. Clones ranked in the top ten supply 13% to 15% of the sample. The sample taken for sequencing was blood, either unsorted or a sorted T cell fraction (not recorded which). These TCRs come from a male donor with ankylosing spondylitis.

V is TRBV7-9 and J is TRBJ2-5, with D maybe TRBD2 (5 bases). Trimming cost V 3 bases and J 5 bases, with 10 bases left between them. The CDR3 runs to 13 residues. From germline, CDR1 is SEHNR and CDR2 FQNEAQ (reference sequence). CDR3 nucleotides: TGTGCCAGCAGCTTGCCCGGGGTGGAGACCCAGTACTTC. Protein product: CASSLPGVETQYF.

The table lists this clonotype with many counts. This chain uses TRBV20-1 with TRBJ2-7, with TRBD2 matching 12 bases. V dropped 3 bases and J dropped 6; count of bases not matched to a gene: 3. Germline V gene lookup returns CDR1 DFQATT and CDR2 SNEGSKA (reference sequence). The CDR3 contains 13 residues. The CDR3 DNA follows: TGCAGTGCTAGTACTAGCGGGAGGTCCGAGCAGTACTTC. Protein product: CSASTSGRSEQYF.

The V call is TRBV19, the J call TRBJ2-1, with 11 bases identical to TRBD2. Germline V lookup: CDR1 LNHDA, CDR2 SQIVND (reference sequence). The junction had 5 bases not matched to a gene; V was cut back by 7 bases and J by 3 bases. The CDR3 is 15 residues long. Written as DNA, the CDR3 is TGTGCCAGTACGGGCGGGACTAGCGGCTACAATGAGCAGTTCTTC. Amino acid sequence: CASTGGTSGYNEQFF.